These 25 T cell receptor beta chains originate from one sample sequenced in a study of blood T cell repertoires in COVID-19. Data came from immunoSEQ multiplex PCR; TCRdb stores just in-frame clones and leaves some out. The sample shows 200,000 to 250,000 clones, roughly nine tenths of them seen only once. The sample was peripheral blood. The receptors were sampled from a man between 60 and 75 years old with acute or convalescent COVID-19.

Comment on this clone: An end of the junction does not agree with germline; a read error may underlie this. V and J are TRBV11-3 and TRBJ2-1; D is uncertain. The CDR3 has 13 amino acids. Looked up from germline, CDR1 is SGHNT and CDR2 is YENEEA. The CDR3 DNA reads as TGTGCCAGCAGCGTAGAGGCTTACAATGAGCAGTTCTTC. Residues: CASSVEAYNEQFF. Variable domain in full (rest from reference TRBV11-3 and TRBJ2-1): EAGVVQSPRYKIIEKKQPVAFWCNPISGHNTLYWYLQNLGQGPELLIRYENEEAVDDSQLPKDRFSAERLKGVDSTLKIQPAELGDSAVYLCASSVEAYNEQFFGPGTRLTVL.

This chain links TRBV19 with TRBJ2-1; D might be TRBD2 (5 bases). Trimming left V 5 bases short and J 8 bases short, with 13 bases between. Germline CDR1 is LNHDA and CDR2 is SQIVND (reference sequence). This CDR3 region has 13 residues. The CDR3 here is CASSPGSGDEQFF. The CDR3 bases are TGTGCCAGTAGTCCCGGGTCCGGGGATGAGCAGTTCTTC.

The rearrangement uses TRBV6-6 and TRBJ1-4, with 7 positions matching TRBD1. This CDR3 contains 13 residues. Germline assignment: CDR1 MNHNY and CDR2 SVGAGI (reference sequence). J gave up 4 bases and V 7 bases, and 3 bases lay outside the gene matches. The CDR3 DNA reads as TGTGCCAGCAAGGACAGGTTTAATGAAAAACTGTTTTTT. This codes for CASKDRFNEKLFF.

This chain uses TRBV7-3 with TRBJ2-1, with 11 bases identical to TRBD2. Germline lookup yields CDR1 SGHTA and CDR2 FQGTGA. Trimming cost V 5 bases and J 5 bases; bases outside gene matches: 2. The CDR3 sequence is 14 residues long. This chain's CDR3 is CASSPSGRNNEQFF. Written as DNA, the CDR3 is TGTGCCAGCAGCCCTAGCGGGAGGAACAATGAGCAGTTCTTC. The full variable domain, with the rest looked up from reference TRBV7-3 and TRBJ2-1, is GAGVSQTPSNKVTEKGKYVELRCDPISGHTALYWYRQSLGQGPEFLIYFQGTGAADDSGLPNDRFFAVRPEGSVSTLKIQRTERGDSAVYLCASSPSGRNNEQFFGPGTRLTVL.

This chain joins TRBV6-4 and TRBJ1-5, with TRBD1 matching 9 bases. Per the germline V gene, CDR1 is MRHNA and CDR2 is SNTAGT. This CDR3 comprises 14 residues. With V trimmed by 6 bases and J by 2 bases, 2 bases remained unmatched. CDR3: CASRRQGGNQPQHF. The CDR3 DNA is TGTGCCAGCAGGCGACAGGGGGGCAATCAGCCCCAGCATTTT.

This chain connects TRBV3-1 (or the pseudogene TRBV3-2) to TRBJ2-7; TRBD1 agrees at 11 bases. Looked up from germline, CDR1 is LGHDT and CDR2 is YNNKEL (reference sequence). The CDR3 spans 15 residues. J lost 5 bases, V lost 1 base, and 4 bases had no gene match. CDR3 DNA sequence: TGTGCCAGCAGCCAAGTGGGACAGGGGGTGAACGAGCAGTACTTC. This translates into CASSQVGQGVNEQYF.

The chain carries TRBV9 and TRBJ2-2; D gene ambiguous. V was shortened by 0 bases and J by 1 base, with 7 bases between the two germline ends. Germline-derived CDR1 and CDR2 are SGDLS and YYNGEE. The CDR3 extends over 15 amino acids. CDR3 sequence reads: CASSVVGGNTGELFF. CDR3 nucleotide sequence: TGTGCCAGCAGCGTAGTCGGCGGGAACACCGGGGAGCTGTTTTTT.

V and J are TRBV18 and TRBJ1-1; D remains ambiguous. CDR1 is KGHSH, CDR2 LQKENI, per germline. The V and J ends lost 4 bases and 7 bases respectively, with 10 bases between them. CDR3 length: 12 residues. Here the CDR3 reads CASSQSGSEAFF. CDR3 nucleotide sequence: TGTGCCAGCTCACAGTCTGGCAGTGAAGCTTTCTTT.

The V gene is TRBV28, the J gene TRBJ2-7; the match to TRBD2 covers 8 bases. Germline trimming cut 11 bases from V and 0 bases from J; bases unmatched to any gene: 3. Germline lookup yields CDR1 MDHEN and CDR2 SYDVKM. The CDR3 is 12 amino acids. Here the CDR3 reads CASGGVSYEQYF. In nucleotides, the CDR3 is TGTGCCTCCGGGGGGGTCTCCTACGAGCAGTACTTC. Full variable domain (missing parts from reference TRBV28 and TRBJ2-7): DVKVTQSSRYLVKRTGEKVFLECVQDMDHENMFWYRQDPGLGLRLIYFSYDVKMKEKGDIPEGYSVSREKKERFSLILESASTNQTSMYLCASGGVSYEQYFGPGTRLTVT.

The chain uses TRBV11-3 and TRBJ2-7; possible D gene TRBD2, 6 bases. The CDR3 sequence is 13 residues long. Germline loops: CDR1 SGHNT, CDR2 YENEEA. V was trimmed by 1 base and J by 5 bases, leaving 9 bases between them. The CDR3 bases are TGTGCCAGCAGCTTAGGCGGGACCGACGAGCAGTACTTC. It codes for CASSLGGTDEQYF.

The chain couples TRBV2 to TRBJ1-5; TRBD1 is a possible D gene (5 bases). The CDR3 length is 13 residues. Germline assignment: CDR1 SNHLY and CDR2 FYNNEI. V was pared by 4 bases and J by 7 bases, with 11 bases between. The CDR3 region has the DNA TGTGCCAGCAGTGCAGGGATGGGACAGCCCCAGCATTTT. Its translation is CASSAGMGQPQHF.

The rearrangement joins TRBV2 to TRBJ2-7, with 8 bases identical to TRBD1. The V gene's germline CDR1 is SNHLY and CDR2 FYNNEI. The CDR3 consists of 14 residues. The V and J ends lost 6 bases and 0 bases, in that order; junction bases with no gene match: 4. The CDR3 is CASRRDRSSYEQYF. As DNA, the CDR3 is TGTGCCAGCAGGAGGGACAGGAGCTCCTACGAGCAGTACTTC.

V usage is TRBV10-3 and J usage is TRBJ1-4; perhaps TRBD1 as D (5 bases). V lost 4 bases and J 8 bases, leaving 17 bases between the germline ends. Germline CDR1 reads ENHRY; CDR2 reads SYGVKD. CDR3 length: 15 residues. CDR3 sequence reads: CAISALRGEGEKLFF. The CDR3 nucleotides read TGTGCCATCAGTGCGCTGAGAGGGGAGGGGGAAAAACTGTTTTTT.

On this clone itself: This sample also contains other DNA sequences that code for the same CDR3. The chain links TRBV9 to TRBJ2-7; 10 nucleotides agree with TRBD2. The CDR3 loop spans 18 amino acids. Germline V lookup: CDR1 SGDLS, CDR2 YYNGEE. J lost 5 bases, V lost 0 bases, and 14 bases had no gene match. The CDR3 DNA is TGTGCCAGCAGCGTAGCCCCCACGCCTAGCGGGAGAGGGGACGAGCAGTACTTC. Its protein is CASSVAPTPSGRGDEQYF.

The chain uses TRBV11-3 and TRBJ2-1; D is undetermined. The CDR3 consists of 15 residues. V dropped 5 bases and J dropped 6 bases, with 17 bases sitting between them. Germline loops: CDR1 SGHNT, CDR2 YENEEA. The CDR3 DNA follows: TGTGCCAGCAGCCCCGCTAGAGGAACTTCCAATGAGCAGTTCTTC. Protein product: CASSPARGTSNEQFF.

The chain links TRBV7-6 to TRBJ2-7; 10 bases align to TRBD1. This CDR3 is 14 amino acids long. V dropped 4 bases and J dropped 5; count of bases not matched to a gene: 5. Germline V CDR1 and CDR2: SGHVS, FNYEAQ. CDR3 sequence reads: CASSSSTGGNEQYF. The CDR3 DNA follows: TGTGCCAGCAGCTCTTCGACAGGGGGCAACGAGCAGTACTTC.

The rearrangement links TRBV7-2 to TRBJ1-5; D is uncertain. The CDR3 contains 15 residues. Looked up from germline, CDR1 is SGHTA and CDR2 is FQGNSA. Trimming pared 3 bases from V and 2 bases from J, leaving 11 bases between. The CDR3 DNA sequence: TGTGCCAGCAGCTTCAGGACTGGCGGCAATCAGCCCCAGCATTTT. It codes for CASSFRTGGNQPQHF.

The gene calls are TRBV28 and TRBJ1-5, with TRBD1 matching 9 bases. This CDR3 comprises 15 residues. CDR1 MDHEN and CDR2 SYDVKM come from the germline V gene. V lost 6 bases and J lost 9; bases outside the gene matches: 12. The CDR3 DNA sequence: TGTGCCAGCAGCACGACAGGGGGGCCCGATGGGCCCCAGCATTTT. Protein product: CASSTTGGPDGPQHF.

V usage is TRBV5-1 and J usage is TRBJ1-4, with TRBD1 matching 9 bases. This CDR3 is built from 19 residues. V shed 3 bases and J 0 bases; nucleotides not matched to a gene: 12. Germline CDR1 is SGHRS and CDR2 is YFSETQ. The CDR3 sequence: CASSSGQGPMIATNEKLFF. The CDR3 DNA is TGCGCCAGCAGCTCAGGACAGGGGCCCATGATCGCAACTAATGAAAAACTGTTTTTT.

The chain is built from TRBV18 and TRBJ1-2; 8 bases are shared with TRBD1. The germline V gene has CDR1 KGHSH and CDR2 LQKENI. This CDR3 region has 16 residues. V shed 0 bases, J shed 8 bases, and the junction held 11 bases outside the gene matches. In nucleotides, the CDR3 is TGTGCCAGCTCACCACCGACGGACAGGGTTTCCCTAGGCTACACCTTC. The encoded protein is CASSPPTDRVSLGYTF.

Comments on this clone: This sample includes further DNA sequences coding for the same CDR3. The CDR3: CASSPRQGDQPQHF. The CDR3 bases are TGTGCCAGCTCACCACGACAGGGAGATCAGCCCCAGCATTTT. J is TRBJ1-5 and V is TRBV18; 7 bases match TRBD1. The CDR3 is made up of 14 amino acids. From germline, CDR1 is KGHSH and CDR2 LQKENI. J was trimmed by 5 bases and V by 1 base; bases with no gene match: 2. The complete variable domain, with remaining parts taken from reference TRBV18 and TRBJ1-5, reads NAGVMQNPRHLVRRRGQEARLRCSPMKGHSHVYWYRQLPEEGLKFMVYLQKENIIDESGMPKERFSAEFPKEGPSILRIQQVVRGDSAAYFCASSPRQGDQPQHFGDGTRLSIL.

In nucleotides, the CDR3 is TGTGCCAGCAGCCGGACAGGCCTTGCACCCCTCCACTTT. It codes for CASSRTGLAPLHF. The genes are TRBV9 and TRBJ1-6, with TRBD1 matching over 7 bases. The V segment lost 4 bases and the J segment 11 bases; nucleotides outside the gene matches: 6. The CDR3 has 13 residues. Germline V gives CDR1 SGDLS, CDR2 YYNGEE. The variable domain in full, completed from reference TRBV9 and TRBJ1-6, reads DSGVTQTPKHLITATGQRVTLRCSPRSGDLSVYWYQQSLDQGLQFLIQYYNGEERAKGNILERFSAQQFPDLHSELNLSSLELGDSALYFCASSRTGLAPLHFGNGTRLTVT.

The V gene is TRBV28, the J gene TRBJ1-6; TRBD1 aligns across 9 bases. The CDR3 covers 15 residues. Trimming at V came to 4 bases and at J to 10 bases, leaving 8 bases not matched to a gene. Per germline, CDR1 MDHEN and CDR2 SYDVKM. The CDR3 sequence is CASSSPGTGRSPLHF. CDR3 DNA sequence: TGTGCCAGCAGTTCCCCCGGGACAGGGAGGTCACCCCTCCACTTT.

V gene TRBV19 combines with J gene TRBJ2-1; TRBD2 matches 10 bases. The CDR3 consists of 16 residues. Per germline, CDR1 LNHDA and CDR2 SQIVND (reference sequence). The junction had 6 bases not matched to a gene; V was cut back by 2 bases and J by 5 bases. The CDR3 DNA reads TGTGCCAGTAGTATATGGGAAGCGGGAGGGAACAATGAGCAGTTCTTC. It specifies CASSIWEAGGNNEQFF.

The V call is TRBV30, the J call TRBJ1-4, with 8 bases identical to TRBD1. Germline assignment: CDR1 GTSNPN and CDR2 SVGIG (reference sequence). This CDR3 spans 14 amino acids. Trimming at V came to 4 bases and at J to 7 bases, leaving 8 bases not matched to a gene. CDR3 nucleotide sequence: TGTGCCTGGAATACCGACAGGGGCGGTGAAAAACTGTTTTTT. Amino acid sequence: CAWNTDRGGEKLFF.